The 17 T cell receptor beta chains below all came from one sample that was sequenced in a study of cytomegalovirus exposure and HLA in healthy donors (dated by TCRdb to about 2017). Library preparation used the immunoSEQ multiplex PCR assay. For the multiplex PCR, a mixture combining 60 forward primers for TCR Vbeta segments and 13 reverse primers for TCR Jbeta segments was used. Drawn from immuneACCESS, this table holds only the in-frame rearrangements with V and J called that TCRdb kept. Clones are partly lost; checked studies trace under half to an unresolved V gene and leave the rest unexplained. For this sample there are around 120,000 clones; about four fifths appear just once. Of the sample, about 4% falls within the top ten clones. The sample was PBMCs. These receptors were taken from a woman between 40 and 55 years old in good health and CMV-seronegative.

The V gene is TRBV2, the J gene TRBJ2-7, with 13 bases identical to TRBD2. Germline V gene sequence: CDR1 SNHLY, CDR2 FYNNEI. After removal of 7 bases from V and 4 bases from J, the junction contained 1 base not matched to a gene. This CDR3 contains 13 residues. The CDR3: CASMGLAGYEQYF. The CDR3 region has the DNA TGTGCCAGCATGGGACTAGCGGGATACGAGCAGTACTTC.

V usage is TRBV7-9 and J usage is TRBJ2-1; a weak D match, TRBD1 (6 bases). V was cut by 3 bases and J by 4 bases, with 13 bases left in between. The length of the CDR3 is 15 residues. CDR1 SEHNR and CDR2 FQNEAQ come from the germline V gene (reference sequence). The CDR3 coding sequence is TGTGCCAGCAGCTTGGTCGGGACACCTTACAATGAGCAGTTCTTC. Amino acids: CASSLVGTPYNEQFF.

This clone was counted between two and nine times. The genes are TRBV6-5 and TRBJ2-7, with D maybe TRBD2 (5 bases). Germline V gene data show CDR1 as MNHEY and CDR2 as SVGAGI. Trimming stripped 0 bases from V and 3 bases from J, with 12 bases between. The length of the CDR3 is 15 residues. CDR3 coding DNA: TGTGCCAGCAGTTACTCGAGCGGCGAATACTACGAGCAGTACTTC. Translated: CASSYSSGEYYEQYF.

V is TRBV14 and J is TRBJ2-7; 7 nucleotides agree with TRBD2. The CDR3 runs 13 residues. V lost 3 bases to trimming and J lost 6 bases; unmatched junction nucleotides: 5. Looked up from germline, CDR1 is SGHDN and CDR2 is FVKESK. This CDR3 is CASSQIREGEQYF. The CDR3 nucleotides read TGTGCCAGCAGCCAGATCAGGGAGGGCGAGCAGTACTTC.

Concerning this clone: Other DNA sequences of this sample code for an identical CDR3. This chain connects TRBV2 to TRBJ2-5; D not resolved. CDR1 is SNHLY, CDR2 FYNNEI, per germline. The CDR3 spans 14 residues. Trimming took 6 bases from V and 5 from J, leaving 16 bases between them. CDR3 protein: CASSVDPGPETQYF. In DNA, the CDR3 is TGTGCCAGCAGCGTAGATCCGGGTCCCGAGACCCAGTACTTC.

CDR3 region: CASSSTSGGTSAYNEQFF. CDR3 DNA sequence: TGTGCCAGTAGTTCGACTAGCGGGGGGACTTCGGCTTACAATGAGCAGTTCTTC. The genes are TRBV19 and TRBJ2-1, with 13 bases matching TRBD2. The germline V gene encodes CDR1 LNHDA and CDR2 SQIVND (reference sequence). CDR3 length equals 18 residues. The V and J ends lost 5 bases and 4 bases, in that order; junction bases with no gene match: 11.

This rearrangement joins TRBV7-6 to TRBJ2-3, with a possible D match to TRBD2 (6 bases). Deletions cut 1 base from V and 0 bases from J, with 11 bases between. CDR1 SGHVS and CDR2 FNYEAQ come from the germline V gene. This CDR3 has 16 residues. This CDR3 reads CASSLGGSGSTDTQYF. As DNA, the CDR3 is TGTGCCAGCAGCTTAGGGGGCAGCGGGAGCACAGATACGCAGTATTTT.

This clone has a handful of counts. The chain links TRBV15 to TRBJ2-7, with 13 bases fitting TRBD2. The V gene end was trimmed by 4 bases and the J gene end by 6 bases; junction bases not matched to a gene: 9. In germline, CDR1 is LNHNV, CDR2 YYDKDF (reference sequence). The CDR3 extends over 16 amino acids. The CDR3 DNA reads TGTGCCACCAGCACCTTAACTAGCGGGGGGGCTGGCGAGCAGTACTTC. Translation: CATSTLTSGGAGEQYF.

The gene calls are TRBV28 and TRBJ1-5, with 9 bases lining up with TRBD1. The CDR3 consists of 15 residues. V trimming: 3 bases; J trimming: 7 bases; junction bases outside the gene matches: 7. Germline CDR1 reads MDHEN; CDR2 reads SYDVKM. CDR3 amino acids: CASSFGGQGGQPQHF. The DNA for the CDR3 is TGTGCCAGCAGTTTTGGGGGACAGGGAGGACAGCCCCAGCATTTT.

This chain uses TRBV5-4 with TRBJ2-7; 9 positions match TRBD1. The CDR3 extends over 16 amino acids. V gave up 0 bases and J gave up 5 bases; unmatched junction bases: 9. Germline-derived CDR1 and CDR2 are SGHNT and YYREEE (reference sequence). The CDR3 loop is CASSLDRDRAVDEQYF. In nucleotides, the CDR3 is TGTGCCAGCAGCTTGGATCGGGACAGGGCAGTTGACGAGCAGTACTTC.

This chain joins TRBV11-2 and TRBJ1-1, with D perhaps TRBD1 (6 bases). From germline, CDR1 is SGHAT and CDR2 FQNNGV. This CDR3 spans 13 amino acids. V was trimmed by 3 bases and J by 4 bases, leaving 9 bases between them. The CDR3 sequence is CASSFGQITEAFF. The CDR3 DNA follows: TGTGCCAGCAGCTTTGGACAGATCACTGAAGCTTTCTTT.

This clone appeared a single time. The J gene is TRBJ1-2, the V gene TRBV4-3; D gene uncertain. CDR1 is LGHNA, CDR2 YSLEER, per germline. Trimming left V 0 bases short and J 2 bases short, with 7 bases between. The CDR3 sequence is 14 residues long. The CDR3 sequence is CASSQEIRNYGYTF. The CDR3 nucleotides are TGCGCCAGCAGCCAAGAAATACGGAACTATGGCTACACCTTC.

This sequence joins TRBV6-6 and TRBJ2-1; 9 bases match TRBD2. The CDR3 has 15 amino acids. CDR1 MNHNY and CDR2 SVGAGI come from the germline V gene (reference sequence). After removal of 1 base from V and 9 bases from J, the junction contained 7 bases not matched to a gene. In DNA, the CDR3 is TGTGCCAGCAGTTACTTTAGCGGGAGTCAGGGTGAGCAGTTCTTC. Translated: CASSYFSGSQGEQFF.

This rearrangement joins TRBV4-3 to TRBJ2-2; tentatively, D is TRBD2 (6 bases). The germline V gene has CDR1 LGHNA and CDR2 YSLEER. The ends were cut back, 4 bases at V and 4 bases at J, with 13 bases in the middle. The CDR3 spans 15 residues. The DNA for the CDR3 is TGCGCCAGCAGCCGACGACTAGGCTCCACCGGGGAGCTGTTTTTT. As protein: CASSRRLGSTGELFF.

The chain is built from TRBV6-5 and TRBJ1-2; a weak D match, TRBD1 (6 bases). Germline assignment: CDR1 MNHEY and CDR2 SVGAGI. Trimming stripped 0 bases from V and 7 bases from J, with 18 bases between. CDR3 length: 16 residues. The CDR3: CASSYSRQDQWGGYTF. The CDR3 region has the DNA TGTGCCAGCAGTTACTCCCGACAGGACCAGTGGGGTGGCTACACCTTC.

V usage is TRBV7-2 and J usage is TRBJ2-3; 9 bases match TRBD2. The CDR3 is 12 amino acids. Looked up from germline, CDR1 is SGHTA and CDR2 is FQGNSA. The J segment lost 8 bases and the V segment lost 8 bases, leaving 5 bases of the junction unmatched. CDR3 coding DNA: TGTGCCAGCGAGACTAGCGGAGGTACGCAGTATTTT. It specifies CASETSGGTQYF.

The chain is built from TRBV7-2 and TRBJ1-5; D unresolved. Germline V gene lookup returns CDR1 SGHTA and CDR2 FQGNSA. Trimming pared 2 bases from V and 4 bases from J, leaving 12 bases between. The CDR3 consists of 15 residues. CDR3 residues: CASSLFPGRNQPQHF. DNA for the CDR3: TGTGCCAGCAGCTTATTCCCAGGCCGGAATCAGCCCCAGCATTTT.